Sequencing of this TCR beta chain was carried out in a study of identifying expanded T cells in peripheral blood. CDR3 length: 14 amino acids. CDR1 SEHNR and CDR2 FQNEAQ come from the germline V gene (reference sequence). V was trimmed by 2 bases and J by 4 bases, leaving 11 bases between them. General study results and limits: Clone count variance between roughly two-week samples rose with total template count. Roughly 1.1 clones differed between technical replicates, versus approximately 16 and 20 over time.

The assay was immunoSEQ multiplex PCR, and TCRdb's table has in-frame clones only and misses some. The sample holds some 78,000 clones, 70% to 90% seen once. With regard to this clone: Its specificity is not known.

During the collection period, no donor immune events like infections were recorded. The specimen sequenced was blood. The sequence was collected from a person aged 18 to 75 in good health. V gene TRBV7-9 combines with J gene TRBJ2-5; tentatively, D is TRBD2 (5 bases). The CDR3 loop is CASSLSFGGETQYF. The CDR3 bases are TGTGCCAGCAGCTTATCCTTCGGAGGAGAGACCCAGTACTTC.